This TCR beta chain was identified during a study of shared clonotypes between healthy human individuals. The CDR3 spans 16 residues. V shed 4 bases, J shed 5 bases, and the junction held 5 bases outside the gene matches. Germline V CDR1 and CDR2: SGDLS, YYNGEE. Around 32,000 T cell genomes, or roughly 180 ng DNA, went into the sorted-subset replicate PCRs. The repertoire was sequenced with immunoSEQ multiplex PCR; TCRdb's copy has only in-frame clones and lacks some. The sample yields around 1,900,000 clones, around 93% seen once. On this clone itself: The antigen is undetermined.

CD45RO negativity and positive selection for CCR7 defined naive CD8 cells, a population that excluded terminally differentiated effector memory CD45RA+ cells. Study-level findings and limits: Some clonotypes were shared by all four sorted-subset donors, while others were not shared. The non-shared ones had lower generation probabilities than the shared ones.

The chain combines TRBV9 with TRBJ2-3, with 15 positions matching TRBD2. The sequence came from a man aged 18 to 29 in good health. Some clones in this sample may be carry-over from other donors' samples. Sequencing used naive CD8+ T cells from PBMCs. The CDR3 DNA sequence: TGTGCCAGCAGCCTACGGACTAGCGGGAGGGGAGATACGCAGTATTTT. Protein: CASSLRTSGRGDTQYF.